Given below is one TCR beta chain in context. Its antigen is undetermined. This CDR3 has 15 amino acids. Germline CDR1 reads SGHRS; CDR2 reads YFSETQ. Between the trimmed V and J ends, which lost 5 bases and 1 base, there was a span of 15 bases. The data were taken from a study of beta chain features in type 1 diabetes. Study context: The patient and healthy donor groups were comparable for age, gender and cell yields.

The whole isolated RNA underwent reverse transcription, so sequencing captured expressed TCRB transcripts. Generated by immunoSEQ multiplex PCR, the TCRdb table keeps only in-frame clones and is missing some. The table has approximately 250,000 clones, around 14% seen once. Study-wide points: cDNA-based sequencing might over-represent cells highly expressing TCR.

The source of this sequence is a woman between 35 and 50 years old in good health. The genes are TRBV5-1 and TRBJ1-1, with TRBD1 as a possible D gene (6 bases). The sample was naive CD4+ T cells from blood. CDR3 DNA: TGCGCCAGCAGGCAGGGGATCCTTGCGAACACTGAAGCTTTCTTT. Its protein is CASRQGILANTEAFF. The variable domain in full, with the rest retrieved from reference TRBV5-1 and TRBJ1-1, is KAGVTQTPRYLIKTRGQQVTLSCSPISGHRSVSWYQQTPGQGLQFLFEYFSETQRNKGNFPGRFSGRQFSNSRSEMNVSTLELGDSALYLCASRQGILANTEAFFGQGTRLTVV.